The next 4 T cell receptor beta chains were all read from a single sample in a study of early T cells in non-severe SARS-CoV-2 infection (dated by TCRdb to about 2021). The library was produced with 5' RACE. Sequencing used a NextSeq 500. Using fastp trimming at Q25 and MiXCR clonotype assembly, TCRdb reanalyzed the public sequencing data and kept in-frame beta chains. Duplicate CDR3 protein sequences are folded into a single record with the most common DNA and genes. Counted in this sample were about 81,000 distinct CDR3 sequences; around 6% of them appeared once. Just under 8% of the sample is in the top ten clones. The material sequenced was whole blood. These receptors were taken from an adult who was a healthcare worker with PCR-confirmed SARS-CoV-2 infection or an uninfected control (not recorded which).

In its sample, this clonotype was seen many times. The CDR3 is CASSVWGTAGSPDTQYF. The CDR3, as DNA: TGTGCCAGCAGTGTTTGGGGCACAGCCGGCAGTCCAGATACGCAGTATTTT. The rearrangement uses TRBV25-1 and TRBJ2-3; TRBD1 is a possible D gene (5 bases). V lost 4 bases to trimming and J lost 4 bases, with 21 bases between them. CDR3 length: 17 amino acids. Germline-derived CDR1 and CDR2 are MGHDK and SYGVNS.

This clonotype showed up many times. V usage is TRBV12-3 or TRBV12-4 and J usage is TRBJ1-2, with 9 bases that match TRBD1. Trimming removed 5 bases from V and 3 bases from J; junction bases left unmatched: 1. The CDR3 spans 13 residues. The CDR3 bases are TGTGCCAGCAGTCGGGACAGGGACTATGGCTACACCTTC. Its protein product is CASSRDRDYGYTF.

The chain employs TRBV3-1 and TRBJ2-5, with 9 bases identical to TRBD1. The CDR3 is 14 residues long. Per the germline V gene, CDR1 is LGHDT and CDR2 is YNNKEL (reference sequence). The V gene end was trimmed by 5 bases and the J gene end by 6 bases; junction bases not matched to a gene: 7. DNA of the CDR3: TGTGCCAGCAGCAAAAGACAGGGGGAGAAGACCCAGTACTTC. It codes for CASSKRQGEKTQYF.

The chain uses TRBV15 and TRBJ2-3, with TRBD1 identical over 9 bases. V lost 3 bases to trimming and J lost 4 bases; unmatched junction nucleotides: 11. CDR3 length: 17 amino acids. In germline, CDR1 is LNHNV, CDR2 YYDKDF (reference sequence). The DNA of the CDR3 is TGTGCCACCAGCAGTGCCGGGACAGGGAACGACCCAGATACGCAGTATTTT. This encodes CATSSAGTGNDPDTQYF.